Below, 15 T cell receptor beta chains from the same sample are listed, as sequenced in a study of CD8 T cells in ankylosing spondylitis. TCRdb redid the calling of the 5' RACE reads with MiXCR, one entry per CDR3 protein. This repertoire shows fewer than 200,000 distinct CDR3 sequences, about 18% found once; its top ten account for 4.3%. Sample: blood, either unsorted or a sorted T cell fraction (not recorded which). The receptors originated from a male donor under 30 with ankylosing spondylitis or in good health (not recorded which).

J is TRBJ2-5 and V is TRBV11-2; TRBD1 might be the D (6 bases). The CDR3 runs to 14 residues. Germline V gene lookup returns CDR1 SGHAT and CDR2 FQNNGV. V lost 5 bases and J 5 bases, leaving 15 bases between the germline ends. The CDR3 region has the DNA TGTGCCAGCAGCCCCTCCACAGGGTGGGAGACCCAGTACTTC. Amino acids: CASSPSTGWETQYF.

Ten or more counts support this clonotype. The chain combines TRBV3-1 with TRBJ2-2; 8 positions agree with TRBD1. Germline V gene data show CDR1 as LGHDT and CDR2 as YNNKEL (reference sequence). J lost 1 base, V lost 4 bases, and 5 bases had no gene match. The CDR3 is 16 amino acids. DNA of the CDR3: TGTGCCAGCAGCCGCCGGACAGGGAGGAACACCGGGGAGCTGTTTTTT. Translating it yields CASSRRTGRNTGELFF.

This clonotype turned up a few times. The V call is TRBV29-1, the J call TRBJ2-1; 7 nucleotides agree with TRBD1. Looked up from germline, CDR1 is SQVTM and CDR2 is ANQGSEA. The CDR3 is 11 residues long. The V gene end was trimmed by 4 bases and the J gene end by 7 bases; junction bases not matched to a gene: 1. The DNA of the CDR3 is TGCAGCGTTGGACAGGGAAATGAGCAGTTCTTC. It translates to CSVGQGNEQFF.

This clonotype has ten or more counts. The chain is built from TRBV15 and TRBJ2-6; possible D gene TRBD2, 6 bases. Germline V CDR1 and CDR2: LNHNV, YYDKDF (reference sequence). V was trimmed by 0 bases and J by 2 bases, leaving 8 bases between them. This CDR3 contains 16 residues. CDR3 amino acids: CATSRDRGTGANVLTF. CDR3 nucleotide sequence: TGTGCCACCAGCAGAGATCGGGGGACTGGGGCCAACGTCCTGACTTTC.

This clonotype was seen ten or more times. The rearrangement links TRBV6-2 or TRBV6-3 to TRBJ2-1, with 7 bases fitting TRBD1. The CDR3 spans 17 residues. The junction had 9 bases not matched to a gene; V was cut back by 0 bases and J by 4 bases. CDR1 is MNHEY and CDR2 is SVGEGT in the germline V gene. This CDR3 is CASSYSSPQGVYNEQFF. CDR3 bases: TGTGCCAGCAGTTACTCTTCGCCCCAGGGGGTTTACAATGAGCAGTTCTTC.

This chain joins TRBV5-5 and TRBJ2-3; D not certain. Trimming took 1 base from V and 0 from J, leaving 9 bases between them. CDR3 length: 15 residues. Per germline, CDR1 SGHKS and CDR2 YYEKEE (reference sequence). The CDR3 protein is CASSLSTPSTDTQYF. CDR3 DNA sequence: TGTGCCAGCAGCTTGTCGACTCCTAGCACAGATACGCAGTATTTT.

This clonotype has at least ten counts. The CDR3 sequence is CASSARTVTNYGYTF. CDR3 in DNA: TGTGCCAGCAGCGCCAGGACAGTAACTAACTATGGCTACACCTTC. The chain combines TRBV9 with TRBJ1-2, with D possibly matching TRBD1 (6 bases). The ends were cut back, 3 bases at V and 0 bases at J, with 12 bases in the middle. In germline, CDR1 is SGDLS, CDR2 YYNGEE. The CDR3 runs to 15 residues.

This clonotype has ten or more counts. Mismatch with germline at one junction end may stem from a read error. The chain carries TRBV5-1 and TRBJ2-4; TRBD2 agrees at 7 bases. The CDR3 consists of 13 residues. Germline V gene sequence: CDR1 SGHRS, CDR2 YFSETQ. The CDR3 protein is CASRQDTGTTKRF. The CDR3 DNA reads TGCGCCAGCAGACAAGATACCGGGACTACTAAACGCTTC.

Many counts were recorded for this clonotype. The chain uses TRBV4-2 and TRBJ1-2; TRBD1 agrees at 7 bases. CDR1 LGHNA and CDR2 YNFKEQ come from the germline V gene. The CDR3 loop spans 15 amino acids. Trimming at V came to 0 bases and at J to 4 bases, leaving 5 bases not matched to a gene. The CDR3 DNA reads TGTGCCAGCAGCCAAGACCAGGGGGAGACCTATGGCTACACCTTC. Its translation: CASSQDQGETYGYTF.

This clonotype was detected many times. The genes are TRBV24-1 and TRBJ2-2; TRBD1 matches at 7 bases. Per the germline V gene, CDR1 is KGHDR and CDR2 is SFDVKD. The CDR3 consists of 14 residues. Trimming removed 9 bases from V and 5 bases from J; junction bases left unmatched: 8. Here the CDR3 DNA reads TGTGCCACCCTGGGGACAGATAAGACCGGGGAGCTGTTTTTT. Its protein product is CATLGTDKTGELFF.

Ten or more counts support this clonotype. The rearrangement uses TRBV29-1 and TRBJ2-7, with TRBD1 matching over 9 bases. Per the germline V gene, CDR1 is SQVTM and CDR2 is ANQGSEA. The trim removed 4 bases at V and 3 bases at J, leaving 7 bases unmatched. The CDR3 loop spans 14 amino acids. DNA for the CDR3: TGCAGCGTTGGAGGTGGGACAGGGATCTACGAGCAGTACTTC. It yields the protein CSVGGGTGIYEQYF.

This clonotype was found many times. In nucleotides, the CDR3 is TGCAGTGCGACCCCATCCCAGGGGAACACTGAAGCTTTCTTT. It encodes CSATPSQGNTEAFF. The rearrangement links TRBV20-1 to TRBJ1-1; D may be TRBD1 (5 bases). V dropped 6 bases and J dropped 1 base, with 15 bases sitting between them. Per the germline V gene, CDR1 is DFQATT and CDR2 is SNEGSKA (reference sequence). CDR3 length equals 14 residues.

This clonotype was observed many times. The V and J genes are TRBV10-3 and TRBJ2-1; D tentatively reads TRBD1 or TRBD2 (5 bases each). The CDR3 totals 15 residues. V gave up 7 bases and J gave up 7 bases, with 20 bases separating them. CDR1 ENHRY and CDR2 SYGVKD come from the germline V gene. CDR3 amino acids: CAITNGEWWGNEQFF. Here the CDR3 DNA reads TGTGCCATCACCAACGGGGAATGGTGGGGGAATGAGCAGTTCTTC.

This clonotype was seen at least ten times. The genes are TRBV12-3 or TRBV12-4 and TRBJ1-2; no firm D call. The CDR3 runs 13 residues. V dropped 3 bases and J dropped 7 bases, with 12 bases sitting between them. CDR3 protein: CASSFNSGFGYTF. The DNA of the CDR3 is TGTGCCAGCAGTTTTAATTCTGGGTTTGGCTACACCTTC.

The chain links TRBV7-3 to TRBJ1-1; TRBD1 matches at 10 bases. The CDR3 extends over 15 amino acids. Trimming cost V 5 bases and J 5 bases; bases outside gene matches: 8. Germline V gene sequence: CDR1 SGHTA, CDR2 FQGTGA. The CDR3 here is CASSDWTGGRTEAFF. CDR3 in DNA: TGTGCCAGCAGCGACTGGACAGGGGGAAGAACTGAAGCTTTCTTT.